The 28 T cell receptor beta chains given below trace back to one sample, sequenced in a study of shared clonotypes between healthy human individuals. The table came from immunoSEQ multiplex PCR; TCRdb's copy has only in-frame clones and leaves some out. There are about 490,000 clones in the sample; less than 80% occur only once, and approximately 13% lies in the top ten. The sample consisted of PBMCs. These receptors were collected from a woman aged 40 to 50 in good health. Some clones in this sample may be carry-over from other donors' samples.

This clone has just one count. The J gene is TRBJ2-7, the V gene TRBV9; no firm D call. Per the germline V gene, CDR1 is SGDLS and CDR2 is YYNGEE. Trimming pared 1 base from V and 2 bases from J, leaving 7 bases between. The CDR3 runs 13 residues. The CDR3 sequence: CASSVSPTYEQYF. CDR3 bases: TGTGCCAGCAGCGTAAGTCCTACCTACGAGCAGTACTTC.

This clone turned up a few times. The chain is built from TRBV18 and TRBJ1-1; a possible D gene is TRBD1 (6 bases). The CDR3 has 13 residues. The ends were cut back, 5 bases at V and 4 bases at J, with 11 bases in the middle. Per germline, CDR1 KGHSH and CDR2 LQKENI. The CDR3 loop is CASSTGLSTEAFF. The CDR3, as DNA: TGTGCCAGCTCAACAGGGTTGAGCACTGAAGCTTTCTTT. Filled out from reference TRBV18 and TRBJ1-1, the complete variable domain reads NAGVMQNPRHLVRRRGQEARLRCSPMKGHSHVYWYRQLPEEGLKFMVYLQKENIIDESGMPKERFSAEFPKEGPSILRIQQVVRGDSAAYFCASSTGLSTEAFFGQGTRLTVV.

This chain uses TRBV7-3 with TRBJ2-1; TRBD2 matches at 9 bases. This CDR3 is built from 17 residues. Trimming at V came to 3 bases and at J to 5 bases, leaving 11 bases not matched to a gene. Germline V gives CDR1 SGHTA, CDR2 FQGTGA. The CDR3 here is CASSFQGTSRIHNEQFF. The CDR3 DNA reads TGTGCCAGCAGCTTTCAAGGGACTAGCAGGATCCACAATGAGCAGTTCTTC.

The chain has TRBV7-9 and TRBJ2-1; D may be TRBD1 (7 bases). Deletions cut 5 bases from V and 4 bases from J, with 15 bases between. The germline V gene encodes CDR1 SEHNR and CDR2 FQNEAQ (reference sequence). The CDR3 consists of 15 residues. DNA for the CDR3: TGTGCCAGCAGCGGAGGGGGGACAGTATACAATGAGCAGTTCTTC. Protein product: CASSGGGTVYNEQFF. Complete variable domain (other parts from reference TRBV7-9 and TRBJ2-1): DTGVSQNPRHKITKRGQNVTFRCDPISEHNRLYWYRQTLGQGPEFLTYFQNEAQLEKSRLLSDRFSAERPKGSFSTLEIQRTEQGDSAMYLCASSGGGTVYNEQFFGPGTRLTVL.

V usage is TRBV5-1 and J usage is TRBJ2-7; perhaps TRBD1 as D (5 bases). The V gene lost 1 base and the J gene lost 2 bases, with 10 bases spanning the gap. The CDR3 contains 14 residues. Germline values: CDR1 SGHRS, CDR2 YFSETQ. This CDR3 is CASSLRQGTYEQYF. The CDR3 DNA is TGCGCCAGCAGCTTGCGCCAGGGCACCTACGAGCAGTACTTC.

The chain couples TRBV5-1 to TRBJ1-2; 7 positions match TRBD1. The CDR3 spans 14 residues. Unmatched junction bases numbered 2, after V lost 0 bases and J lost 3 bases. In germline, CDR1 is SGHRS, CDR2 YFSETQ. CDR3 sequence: CASSLGGGDYGYTF. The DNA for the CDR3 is TGCGCCAGCAGCTTGGGAGGGGGCGACTATGGCTACACCTTC.

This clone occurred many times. CDR3 residues: CASSLGPSALGRAGNTIYF. The CDR3 bases are TGTGCCAGCAGCTTGGGCCCCTCGGCCTTGGGGCGAGCTGGAAACACCATATATTTT. The chain links TRBV5-8 to TRBJ1-3; a possible D gene is TRBD1 (5 bases). V was cut by 0 bases and J by 2 bases, with 21 bases left in between. From germline, CDR1 is SGHTS and CDR2 YDEGEE. The CDR3 spans 19 residues.

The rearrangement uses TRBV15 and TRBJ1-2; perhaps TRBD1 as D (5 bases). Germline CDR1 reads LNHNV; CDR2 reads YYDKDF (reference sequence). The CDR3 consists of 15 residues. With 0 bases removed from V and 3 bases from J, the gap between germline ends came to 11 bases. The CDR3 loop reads CATSRERGRDYGYTF. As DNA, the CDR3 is TGTGCCACCAGCAGAGAAAGGGGAAGGGACTATGGCTACACCTTC.

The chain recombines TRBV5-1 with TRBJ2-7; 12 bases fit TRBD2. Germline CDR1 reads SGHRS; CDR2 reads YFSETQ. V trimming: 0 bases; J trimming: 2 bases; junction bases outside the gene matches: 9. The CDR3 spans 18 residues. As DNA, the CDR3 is TGCGCCAGCAGCTTGGGGGCTAGCGGGAGGGCCATGCCCTACGAGCAGTACTTC. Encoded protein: CASSLGASGRAMPYEQYF.

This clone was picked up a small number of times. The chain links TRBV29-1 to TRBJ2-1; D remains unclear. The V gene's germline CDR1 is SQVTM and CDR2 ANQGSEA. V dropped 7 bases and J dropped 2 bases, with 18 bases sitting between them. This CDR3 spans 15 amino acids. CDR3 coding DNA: TGCAGCGCGGCGAGTCCCCGAATTACCTACAATGAGCAGTTCTTC. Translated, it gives CSAASPRITYNEQFF.

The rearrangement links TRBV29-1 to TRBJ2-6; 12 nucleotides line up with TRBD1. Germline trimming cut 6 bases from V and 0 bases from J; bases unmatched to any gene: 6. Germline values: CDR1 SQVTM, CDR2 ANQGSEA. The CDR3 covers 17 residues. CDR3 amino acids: CSVRDRGPLSGANVLTF. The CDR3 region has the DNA TGCAGCGTCCGGGACAGGGGGCCCCTCTCTGGGGCCAACGTCCTGACTTTC.

CDR3 DNA sequence: TGTGCCAGTGGCAGGGACAATCAGCCCCAGCATTTT. It specifies CASGRDNQPQHF. The genes are TRBV7-8 and TRBJ1-5; tentatively, D is TRBD1 (5 bases). The V gene's germline CDR1 is SGHVS and CDR2 FQNEAQ. The V gene lost 9 bases and the J gene lost 3 bases, with 9 bases spanning the gap. CDR3 length: 12 residues.

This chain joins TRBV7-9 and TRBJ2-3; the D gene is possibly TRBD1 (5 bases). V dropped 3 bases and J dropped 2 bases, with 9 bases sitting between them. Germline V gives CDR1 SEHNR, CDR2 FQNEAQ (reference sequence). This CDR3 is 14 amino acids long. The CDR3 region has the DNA TGTGCCAGCAGCTTTGCAGGGATCACAGATACGCAGTATTTT. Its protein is CASSFAGITDTQYF. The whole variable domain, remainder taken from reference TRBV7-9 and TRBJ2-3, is DTGVSQNPRHKITKRGQNVTFRCDPISEHNRLYWYRQTLGQGPEFLTYFQNEAQLEKSRLLSDRFSAERPKGSFSTLEIQRTEQGDSAMYLCASSFAGITDTQYFGPGTRLTVL.

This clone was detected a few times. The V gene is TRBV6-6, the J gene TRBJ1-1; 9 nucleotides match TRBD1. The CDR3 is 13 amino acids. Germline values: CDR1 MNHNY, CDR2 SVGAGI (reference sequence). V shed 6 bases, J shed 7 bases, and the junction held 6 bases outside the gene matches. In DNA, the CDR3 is TGTGCCAGCAGCCTGGGACAGGGTGTTGAAGCTTTCTTT. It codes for CASSLGQGVEAFF.

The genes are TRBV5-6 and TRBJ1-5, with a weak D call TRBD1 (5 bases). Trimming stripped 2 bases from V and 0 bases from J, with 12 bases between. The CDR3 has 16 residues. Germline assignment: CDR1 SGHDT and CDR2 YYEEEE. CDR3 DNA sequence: TGTGCCAGCAGCTTTTACAGGACTAATAGCAATCAGCCCCAGCATTTT. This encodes CASSFYRTNSNQPQHF.

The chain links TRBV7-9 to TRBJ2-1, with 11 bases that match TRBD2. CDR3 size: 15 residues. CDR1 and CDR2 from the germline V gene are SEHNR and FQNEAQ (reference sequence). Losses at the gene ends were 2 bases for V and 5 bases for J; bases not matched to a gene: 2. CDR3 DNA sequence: TGTGCCAGCAGCTTAACGACTAGCGGGAACAATGAGCAGTTCTTC. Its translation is CASSLTTSGNNEQFF.

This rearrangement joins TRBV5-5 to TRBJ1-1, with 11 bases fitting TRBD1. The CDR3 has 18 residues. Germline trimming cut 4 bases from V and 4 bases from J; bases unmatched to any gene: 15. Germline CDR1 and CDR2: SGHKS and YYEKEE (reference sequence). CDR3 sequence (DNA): TGTGCCAGCAGCCCGGGCCCCGGGACAGGGGGTGGAAGCACTGAAGCTTTCTTT. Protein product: CASSPGPGTGGGSTEAFF.

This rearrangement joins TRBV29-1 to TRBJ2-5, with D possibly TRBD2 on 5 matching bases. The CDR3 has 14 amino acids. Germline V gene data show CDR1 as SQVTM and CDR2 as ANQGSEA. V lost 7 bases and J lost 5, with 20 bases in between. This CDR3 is CSGAWTGKSETQYF. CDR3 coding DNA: TGCAGCGGTGCCTGGACGGGGAAGTCGGAGACCCAGTACTTC.

The CDR3 nucleotides read TGTGCCAGCTCCCTACGGGATGGGTCAGATACGCAGTATTTT. It translates to CASSLRDGSDTQYF. This sequence joins TRBV27 and TRBJ2-3, with D possibly matching TRBD2 (5 bases). Deletions cut 8 bases from V and 4 bases from J, with 16 bases between. CDR3 length: 14 amino acids. Germline V CDR1 and CDR2: MNHEY, SMNVEV (reference sequence).

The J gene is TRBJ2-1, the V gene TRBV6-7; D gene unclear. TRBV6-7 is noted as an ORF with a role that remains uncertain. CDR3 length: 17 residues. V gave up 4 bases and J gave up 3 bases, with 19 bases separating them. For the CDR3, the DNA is TGTGCCAGCAGTTCCCCACGTGGAGCGACTCACTACAATGAGCAGTTCTTC. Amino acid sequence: CASSSPRGATHYNEQFF.

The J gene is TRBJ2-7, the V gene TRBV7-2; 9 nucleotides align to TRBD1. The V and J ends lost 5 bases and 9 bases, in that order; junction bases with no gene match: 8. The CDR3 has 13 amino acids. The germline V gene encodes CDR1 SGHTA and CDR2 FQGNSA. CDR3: CASSQNRGLGQYF. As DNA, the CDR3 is TGTGCCAGCAGCCAGAACAGGGGGCTAGGGCAGTACTTC. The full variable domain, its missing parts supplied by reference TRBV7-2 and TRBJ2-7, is GAGVSQSPSNKVTEKGKDVELRCDPISGHTALYWYRQSLGQGLEFLIYFQGNSAPDKSGLPSDRFSAERTGGSVSTLTIQRTQQEDSAVYLCASSQNRGLGQYFGPGTRLTVT.

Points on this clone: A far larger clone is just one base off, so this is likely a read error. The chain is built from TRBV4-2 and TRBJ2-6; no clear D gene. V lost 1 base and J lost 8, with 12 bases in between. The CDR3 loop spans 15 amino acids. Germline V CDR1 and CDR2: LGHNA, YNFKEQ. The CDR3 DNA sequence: TGTGCCAGCAGCCAAGGCCGACTCCAATCCAACGTCCTGACTTTC. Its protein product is CASSQGRLQSNVLTF.

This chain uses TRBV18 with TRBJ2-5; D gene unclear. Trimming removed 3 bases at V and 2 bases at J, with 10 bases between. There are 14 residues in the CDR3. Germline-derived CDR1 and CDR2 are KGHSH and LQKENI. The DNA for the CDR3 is TGTGCCAGCTCACCGGCAGGAAGGCAAGAGACCCAGTACTTC. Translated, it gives CASSPAGRQETQYF.

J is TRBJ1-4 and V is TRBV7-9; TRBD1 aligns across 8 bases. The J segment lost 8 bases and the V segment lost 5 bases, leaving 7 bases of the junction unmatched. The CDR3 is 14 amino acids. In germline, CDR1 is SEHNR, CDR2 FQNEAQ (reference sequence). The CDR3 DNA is TGTGCCAGCAGCCCGACAGGGGCGCGGGAAAAACTGTTTTTT. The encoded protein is CASSPTGAREKLFF.

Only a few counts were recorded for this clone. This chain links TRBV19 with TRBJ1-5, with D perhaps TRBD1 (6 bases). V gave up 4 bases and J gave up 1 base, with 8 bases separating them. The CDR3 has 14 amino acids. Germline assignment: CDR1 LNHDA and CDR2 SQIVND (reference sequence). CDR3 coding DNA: TGTGCCAGTAGTAATACAGGGAGCAATCAGCCCCAGCATTTT. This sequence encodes CASSNTGSNQPQHF.

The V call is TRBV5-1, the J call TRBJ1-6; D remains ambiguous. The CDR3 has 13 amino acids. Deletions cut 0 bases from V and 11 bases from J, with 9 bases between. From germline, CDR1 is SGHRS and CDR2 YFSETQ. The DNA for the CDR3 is TGCGCCAGCAGCTTGGACACCAGCACACCCCTCCACTTT. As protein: CASSLDTSTPLHF.

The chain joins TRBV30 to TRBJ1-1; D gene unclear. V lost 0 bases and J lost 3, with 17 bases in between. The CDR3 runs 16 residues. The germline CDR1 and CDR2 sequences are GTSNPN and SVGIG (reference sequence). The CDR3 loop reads CAWSVGKVELDTEAFF. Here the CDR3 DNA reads TGTGCCTGGAGTGTAGGAAAGGTCGAATTGGACACTGAAGCTTTCTTT.

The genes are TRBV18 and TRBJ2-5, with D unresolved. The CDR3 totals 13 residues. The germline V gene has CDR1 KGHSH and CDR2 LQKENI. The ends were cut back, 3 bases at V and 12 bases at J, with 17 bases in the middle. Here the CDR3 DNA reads TGTGCCAGCTCACCCTCGGTCCAAGAGAATAAGTACTTC. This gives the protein CASSPSVQENKYF.